Reported below is one T cell receptor beta chain. What it recognizes is unknown. The CDR3 is 15 amino acids. V shed 0 bases and J shed 7 bases, with 16 bases lying between them. CDR1 SGHNT and CDR2 YYREEE come from the germline V gene (reference sequence). Treatment specified: roughly 19 received Ad26.COV2.S at low or high dose, single or two shots; about 5 received placebo; per-sample allocation not given. The samples date from day 63 after the first vaccine or placebo injection. This sample stems from a study of Ad26.COV2.S vaccination and SARS-CoV-2 variants. In the study overall: This donor came from the COV1001 trial of Ad26.COV2.S.

Study results and limitations: Comparable non-spike TCR breadth was observed in vaccine and placebo recipients.

Produced via immunoSEQ multiplex PCR; TCRdb's table is partial and in-frame only. The sample shows around 450,000 clones, roughly 89% of them seen only once. V gene TRBV5-4 combines with J gene TRBJ1-2, with D tentatively TRBD1 (6 bases). The clonotype originates from a person between 18 and 60 years old who received the Ad26.COV2.S COVID-19 vaccine or a placebo. Sequences were derived from peripheral blood, sampled in a trial of Ad26.COV2.S vaccine versus placebo. CDR3 bases: TGTGCCAGCAGCTTGGAGCCGGAGGGGGACCCTGGCTACACCTTC. It yields the protein CASSLEPEGDPGYTF.